Listed below are T cell receptor beta chains from one sample, sequenced in a study of regulatory T cells in long-lasting Graves disease. A single record per CDR3 protein comes from TCRdb applying MiXCR to the multiplex PCR reads. This table holds over 500,000 distinct CDR3 sequences, roughly 15% found once. The same data also went into a second study, on T cells in Graves' hyperthyroidism and ophthalmopathy.

Sequences were derived from peripheral blood mononuclear cells (PBMCs), sampled at new diagnosis, from a patient treated with antithyroid drugs. Source of these receptors: a man in his late teens or twenties with Graves disease. The conserved cysteine and the conserved F or W are not part of the CDR3 here. The order of the fields is J gene, V gene, D gene, clone size, CDR3 protein. The D gene is left open where the match is weak. Some rows have no size entry. The others give once, few or many, or a class for an expanded clone.

TRBJ2-5 TRBV3-1 NA many ASSPNSVRQETQY
TRBJ2-3 TRBV5-1 TRBD2 few ASSSGREGPDTQY
TRBJ2-5 TRBV7-3 NA few ASSWGSQETQY
TRBJ1-1 TRBV5-1 TRBD1 few ASSSRTGADTEAF
TRBJ2-5 TRBV27 NA many ASSLLDGYQETQY
TRBJ2-7 TRBV19 TRBD2 few ASSDRPPSGSFHEQY
TRBJ2-5 TRBV28 NA many ASSLRQPETQY
TRBJ1-1 TRBV6-1 TRBD1 NA ASSLSRQGGWTEAF
TRBJ1-1 TRBV20-1 NA many SARDLRGGAEAF
TRBJ2-2 TRBV7-3 NA many ASSLRDRGELF
TRBJ2-7 TRBV10-1 NA many ASSDPGERYEQY
TRBJ1-6 TRBV19 TRBD1 once ASSIRQGNSPLH
TRBJ1-5 TRBV6-1 TRBD1 NA ASIWTGTSNQPQH
TRBJ2-2 TRBV5-4 TRBD1 few ASSAYQGAVLGELF
TRBJ1-4 TRBV20-1 NA many SADRQGDEKLF
TRBJ2-7 TRBV20-1 TRBD1 NA SAVSYYRDRGESYEQY
TRBJ1-5 TRBV5-1 TRBD1 NA ASSEQGANGQPQH
TRBJ2-7 TRBV7-9 NA many ASSLGSGTYEQY
TRBJ2-1 TRBV5-1 TRBD1 many ASSWGQGANNEQF
TRBJ2-7 TRBV20-1 TRBD1 many SARRGTGLPEQY
TRBJ2-5 TRBV5-1 TRBD1 many ASSIGTEETQY
TRBJ2-7 TRBV28 NA many ASSLVAGTREQY
TRBJ2-1 TRBV9 TRBD2 NA ASSGLSGRGINEQF
TRBJ2-7 TRBV5-1 NA NA ASSSRARGVFGQY